Below are 29 T cell receptor beta chains sequenced from a single sample in a study of response to subunit inactivated influenza vaccine. Each CDR3 protein is one row after TCRdb ran MiXCR on the RT-PCR reads. The table has 710,000 or so distinct CDR3 sequences, approximately 15% seen once. The sequencing here drew on PBMCs from blood, taken 11 to 12 days after vaccination. These receptor sequences come from a man aged 50-59 years who received an inactivated influenza vaccine.

This clonotype was counted between two and nine times. This chain connects TRBV11-2 to TRBJ1-1; 7 bases are shared with TRBD1. Germline lookup yields CDR1 SGHAT and CDR2 FQNNGV. This CDR3 spans 19 amino acids. The ends lost 0 bases at V and 1 base at J; junction bases unmatched: 14. CDR3 in amino acids: CASSLDLTGGTETNTEAFF. CDR3 DNA sequence: TGTGCCAGCAGCTTAGACCTCACGGGGGGGACAGAAACGAACACTGAAGCTTTCTTT.

This sequence joins TRBV5-1 and TRBJ2-7; D perhaps matches TRBD1 (6 bases). This CDR3 is built from 14 residues. The V end lost 2 bases, the J end lost 3 bases, and 12 bases lay between the germline ends. Germline loops: CDR1 SGHRS, CDR2 YFSETQ. The chain's CDR3 is CASSFTDSYYEQYF. Written as DNA, the CDR3 is TGCGCCAGCAGCTTTACGGACAGTTACTACGAGCAGTACTTC.

This clonotype was counted only a few times. V gene TRBV29-1 combines with J gene TRBJ2-7; 8 nucleotides agree with TRBD1. CDR1 is SQVTM and CDR2 is ANQGSEA in the germline V gene. Trimming took 7 bases from V and 7 from J; bases not matched to a gene: 9. CDR3 length equals 12 residues. For the CDR3, the DNA is TGCAGCGGTGGGACAGGCTTGGGGGAGCAGTACTTC. Amino acids: CSGGTGLGEQYF.

This clonotype has a count of ten or more. The rearrangement links TRBV4-2 to TRBJ2-5; no clear D. This CDR3 is 14 amino acids long. V lost 0 bases and J lost 1, with 6 bases in between. Germline V gene sequence: CDR1 LGHNA, CDR2 YNFKEQ. CDR3 in amino acids: CASSQDPGQETQYF. In nucleotides, the CDR3 is TGTGCCAGCAGCCAAGATCCGGGCCAAGAGACCCAGTACTTC.

This clonotype came up a few times. This chain joins TRBV7-2 and TRBJ1-4; tentative D call: TRBD1 (5 bases). V lost 2 bases and J lost 11, with 9 bases in between. CDR3 size: 12 residues. Germline V lookup: CDR1 SGHTA, CDR2 FQGNSA. The chain's CDR3 is CASSLRRGKLFF. The CDR3, as DNA: TGTGCCAGCAGCTTAAGACGGGGGAAACTGTTTTTT.

V and J are TRBV5-5 and TRBJ1-4; 10 bases fit TRBD1. V was clipped by 0 bases and J by 8 bases; unmatched bases: 4. The CDR3 spans 15 residues. Germline CDR1 and CDR2: SGHKS and YYEKEE (reference sequence). CDR3 sequence reads: CASSLEGTGVEKLFF. The CDR3 DNA sequence: TGTGCCAGCAGCTTGGAAGGGACAGGGGTCGAAAAACTGTTTTTT.

The rearrangement links TRBV9 to TRBJ2-5, with a weak D call TRBD2 (6 bases). This CDR3 contains 14 residues. Germline CDR1 is SGDLS and CDR2 is YYNGEE. V gave up 2 bases and J gave up 2 bases, with 10 bases separating them. The CDR3: CASSVGTLQETQYF. The DNA for the CDR3 is TGTGCCAGCAGCGTCGGGACTCTACAAGAGACCCAGTACTTC.

This clonotype was observed a few times. The chain couples TRBV10-3 to TRBJ1-5; the match to TRBD1 covers 9 bases. V was clipped by 10 bases and J by 0 bases; unmatched bases: 4. Germline CDR1 and CDR2: ENHRY and SYGVKD. This CDR3 is built from 14 residues. DNA for the CDR3: TGTGCCAGCCGACAGGGGGATAGCAATCAGCCCCAGCATTTT. It yields the protein CASRQGDSNQPQHF.

This chain joins TRBV7-2 and TRBJ2-2; 7 bases align to TRBD1. The CDR3 has 14 residues. The V gene end was trimmed by 2 bases and the J gene end by 5 bases; junction bases not matched to a gene: 2. Germline CDR1 reads SGHTA; CDR2 reads FQGNSA. The DNA for the CDR3 is TGTGCCAGCAGCTTATGGGGACAGACCGGGGAGCTGTTTTTT. This codes for CASSLWGQTGELFF.

This clonotype was observed many times. The J gene is TRBJ2-7, the V gene TRBV4-3, with TRBD1 identical over 8 bases. This CDR3 is 13 amino acids long. Per the germline V gene, CDR1 is LGHNA and CDR2 is YSLEER. Unmatched junction bases numbered 7, after V lost 5 bases and J lost 7 bases. CDR3 in amino acids: CASSEWTGWEQYF. As DNA, the CDR3 is TGCGCCAGCAGCGAGTGGACAGGGTGGGAGCAGTACTTC.

V usage is TRBV4-2 and J usage is TRBJ1-4; D is uncertain. Germline V gives CDR1 LGHNA, CDR2 YNFKEQ. Trimming stripped 5 bases from V and 4 bases from J, with 5 bases between. The CDR3 sequence is 12 residues long. The CDR3 spells CASSEINEKLFF. CDR3 in DNA: TGTGCCAGCAGCGAAATTAATGAAAAACTGTTTTTT.

V is TRBV6-2 or TRBV6-3 and J is TRBJ2-1, with D unclear. CDR3 length: 11 amino acids. In germline, CDR1 is MNHEY, CDR2 SVGEGT. V lost 8 bases, J lost 0 bases, and 2 bases lay in between. The CDR3 sequence: CASVSYNEQFF. In nucleotides, the CDR3 is TGTGCCAGCGTCTCCTACAATGAGCAGTTCTTC.

This clonotype was detected only a few times. The genes are TRBV9 and TRBJ2-3, with 7 bases that match TRBD1. The CDR3 is 15 residues long. From germline, CDR1 is SGDLS and CDR2 YYNGEE. The junction had 7 bases not matched to a gene; V was cut back by 4 bases and J by 2 bases. In nucleotides, the CDR3 is TGTGCCAGCAGCAAAACAAAGGGGGCCACAGATACGCAGTATTTT. Translating gives CASSKTKGATDTQYF.

The rearrangement joins TRBV12-3 or TRBV12-4 to TRBJ2-7; D is possibly TRBD2 (6 bases). This CDR3 contains 14 residues. With 8 bases removed from V and 0 bases from J, the gap between germline ends came to 14 bases. Here the CDR3 reads CASQSRENSYEQYF. The CDR3 DNA reads as TGTGCCAGCCAGTCGCGGGAAAACTCCTACGAGCAGTACTTC.

The chain links TRBV20-1 to TRBJ2-7, with TRBD2 identical over 9 bases. The CDR3 loop spans 14 amino acids. Germline-derived CDR1 and CDR2 are DFQATT and SNEGSKA (reference sequence). Unmatched junction bases numbered 4, after V lost 4 bases and J lost 0 bases. CDR3 sequence: CSATSGEVSYEQYF. CDR3 nucleotide sequence: TGCAGTGCTACTAGCGGGGAGGTCTCCTACGAGCAGTACTTC.

The chain combines TRBV4-1 with TRBJ2-5; D gene unclear. The ends were cut back, 1 base at V and 5 bases at J, with 17 bases in the middle. CDR3 length: 16 residues. Germline CDR1 MGHRA, CDR2 YSYEKL. Written as DNA, the CDR3 is TGCGCCAGCAGCCAAGTTGGAGATTCCCTAGTGGAGACCCAGTACTTC. Translated: CASSQVGDSLVETQYF.

This clonotype came up many times. This chain links TRBV29-1 with TRBJ2-7, with unresolved D. The CDR3 covers 13 residues. Looked up from germline, CDR1 is SQVTM and CDR2 is ANQGSEA. V was trimmed by 2 bases and J by 2 bases, leaving 10 bases between them. In nucleotides, the CDR3 is TGCAGCGTTGAAAATACGGTAACCTACGAGCAGTACTTC. Its translation is CSVENTVTYEQYF.

The chain has TRBV3-1 and TRBJ2-3, with 12 bases lining up with TRBD2. The CDR3 totals 16 residues. With V trimmed by 3 bases and J by 6 bases, 7 bases remained unmatched. Germline lookup yields CDR1 LGHDT and CDR2 YNNKEL (reference sequence). CDR3 nucleotide sequence: TGTGCCAGCAGCCAGCCACTAGCGGGAGGATTGGATACGCAGTATTTT. It codes for CASSQPLAGGLDTQYF.

In its sample, this clonotype was seen a few times. CDR3 bases: TGCAGTGCTAAGGGACTAGATAGCACAGATACGCAGTATTTT. Protein sequence: CSAKGLDSTDTQYF. The chain couples TRBV20-1 to TRBJ2-3; 8 nucleotides agree with TRBD2. The CDR3 covers 14 residues. The J segment lost 0 bases and the V segment lost 4 bases, leaving 3 bases of the junction unmatched. From germline, CDR1 is DFQATT and CDR2 SNEGSKA (reference sequence).

This clonotype appeared many times. The V gene is TRBV2, the J gene TRBJ1-2; 8 nucleotides match TRBD1. This CDR3 region has 15 residues. After removal of 5 bases from V and 4 bases from J, the junction contained 9 bases not matched to a gene. Germline V gene data show CDR1 as SNHLY and CDR2 as FYNNEI. The CDR3 DNA sequence: TGTGCCAGCAGTTTAGGGACAGGAGGGACCTATGGCTACACCTTC. Amino acids: CASSLGTGGTYGYTF. Using reference TRBV2 and TRBJ1-2 for the parts outside the CDR3, the full variable domain is EPEVTQTPSHQVTQMGQEVILRCVPISNHLYFYWYRQILGQKVEFLVSFYNNEISEKSEIFDDQFSVERPDGSNFTLKIRSTKLEDSAMYFCASSLGTGGTYGYTFGSGTRLTVV.

The V call is TRBV6-5, the J call TRBJ2-1; TRBD2 might be the D (6 bases). The length of the CDR3 is 16 residues. The germline CDR1 and CDR2 sequences are MNHEY and SVGAGI. The V end was cut by 0 bases, the J end by 8 bases, with 17 bases between. CDR3 DNA sequence: TGTGCCAGCAGTTACTCGGGACTCGCTACGGGCCATGAGCAGTTCTTC. As protein: CASSYSGLATGHEQFF.

The chain combines TRBV11-1 with TRBJ2-1, with a weak D call TRBD2 (5 bases). The CDR3 has 21 amino acids. CDR1 is SGHAT, CDR2 FQDESV, per germline (reference sequence). The V end lost 4 bases, the J end lost 8 bases, and 36 bases lay between the germline ends. CDR3 residues: CASSSFLFLADKGGLGDEQFF. The CDR3 DNA is TGTGCCAGCAGCTCTTTTCTTTTTCTGGCCGACAAGGGTGGCTTGGGAGATGAGCAGTTCTTC.

This clonotype was found a few times. This chain connects TRBV20-1 to TRBJ2-3, with D perhaps TRBD2 (6 bases). With 5 bases removed from V and 0 bases from J, the gap between germline ends came to 12 bases. This CDR3 is built from 14 residues. Germline CDR1 DFQATT, CDR2 SNEGSKA (reference sequence). The chain's CDR3 is CSASSDSSTDTQYF. CDR3 nucleotides: TGCAGTGCTTCTAGCGATTCTAGCACAGATACGCAGTATTTT.

V is TRBV6-2 or TRBV6-3 and J is TRBJ2-7; a possible D gene is TRBD1 (6 bases). The CDR3 length is 14 residues. Germline V gene lookup returns CDR1 MNHEY and CDR2 SVGEGT. Trimming took off 7 bases at V and 0 bases at J, with 13 bases between the two ends. Here the CDR3 reads CASISRGDSYEQYF. Here the CDR3 DNA reads TGTGCCAGCATCAGCAGGGGAGACTCCTACGAGCAGTACTTC.

This sequence joins TRBV5-6 and TRBJ1-1; tentatively, D is TRBD1 (5 bases). Trimming took off 0 bases at V and 9 bases at J, with 12 bases between the two ends. The CDR3 loop spans 13 amino acids. The germline CDR1 and CDR2 sequences are SGHDT and YYEEEE. As DNA, the CDR3 is TGTGCCAGCAGCTTGGGGGCGCAGGGCCAAGCTTTCTTT. Its protein product is CASSLGAQGQAFF.

This chain connects TRBV5-4 to TRBJ2-5; 8 nucleotides align to TRBD2. The CDR3 is 14 amino acids. Germline V gives CDR1 SGHNT, CDR2 YYREEE (reference sequence). Trimming took 5 bases from V and 3 from J; bases not matched to a gene: 6. The CDR3 loop reads CASSAPGREETQYF. CDR3 nucleotide sequence: TGTGCCAGCAGTGCGCCCGGGAGGGAAGAGACCCAGTACTTC. Drawing the rest from reference TRBV5-4 and TRBJ2-5, the complete variable domain is ETGVTQSPTHLIKTRGQQVTLRCSSQSGHNTVSWYQQALGQGPQFIFQYYREEENGRGNFPPRFSGLQFPNYSSELNVNALELDDSALYLCASSAPGREETQYFGPGTRLLVL.

This clonotype came up a few times. V is TRBV11-2 and J is TRBJ2-2, with TRBD2 matching 8 bases. CDR1 is SGHAT, CDR2 FQNNGV, per germline. Losses at the gene ends were 2 bases for V and 0 bases for J; bases not matched to a gene: 11. This CDR3 spans 19 amino acids. CDR3: CASSLFLRTSLTNTGELFF. The CDR3 bases are TGTGCCAGCAGCTTATTCTTGAGGACTAGCTTGACGAACACCGGGGAGCTGTTTTTT.

There are a few counts of this clonotype. The rearrangement links TRBV29-1 to TRBJ2-7; D call uncertain. The CDR3 loop spans 10 amino acids. The V gene lost 6 bases and the J gene lost 6 bases, with 9 bases spanning the gap. Germline-derived CDR1 and CDR2 are SQVTM and ANQGSEA. CDR3 amino acids: CSVEWGEQYF. The CDR3 DNA follows: TGCAGCGTCGAATGGGGCGAGCAGTACTTC.

The table lists this clonotype with many counts. This chain links TRBV28 with TRBJ2-3, with 14 bases fitting TRBD2. CDR3 length: 19 amino acids. Germline V CDR1 and CDR2: MDHEN, SYDVKM. The ends lost 1 base at V and 2 bases at J; junction bases unmatched: 8. The chain's CDR3 is CASSLSGLAGVSFTDTQYF. The CDR3 DNA is TGTGCCAGCAGTTTATCGGGACTAGCGGGGGTTTCGTTCACAGATACGCAGTATTTT.